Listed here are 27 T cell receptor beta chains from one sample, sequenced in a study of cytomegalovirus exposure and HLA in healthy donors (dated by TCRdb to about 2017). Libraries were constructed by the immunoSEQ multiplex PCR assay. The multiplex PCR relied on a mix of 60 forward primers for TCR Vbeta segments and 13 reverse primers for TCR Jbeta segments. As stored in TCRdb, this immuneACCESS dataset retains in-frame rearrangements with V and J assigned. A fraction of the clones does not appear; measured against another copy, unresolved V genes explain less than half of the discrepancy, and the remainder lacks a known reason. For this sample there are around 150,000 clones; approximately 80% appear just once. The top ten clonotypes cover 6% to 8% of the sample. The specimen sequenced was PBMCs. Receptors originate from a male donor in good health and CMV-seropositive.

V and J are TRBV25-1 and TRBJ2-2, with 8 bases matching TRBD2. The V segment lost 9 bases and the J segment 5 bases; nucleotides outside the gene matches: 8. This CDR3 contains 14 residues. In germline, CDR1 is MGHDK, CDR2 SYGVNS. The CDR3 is CASTAGGRTGELFF. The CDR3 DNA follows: TGTGCCAGTACGGCGGGGGGCAGGACCGGGGAGCTGTTTTTT.

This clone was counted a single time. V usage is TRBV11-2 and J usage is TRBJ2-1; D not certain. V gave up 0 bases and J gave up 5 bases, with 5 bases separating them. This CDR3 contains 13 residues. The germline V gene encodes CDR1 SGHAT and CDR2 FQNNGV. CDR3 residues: CASSLDYNNEQFF. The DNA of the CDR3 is TGTGCCAGCAGCTTAGATTACAACAATGAGCAGTTCTTC.

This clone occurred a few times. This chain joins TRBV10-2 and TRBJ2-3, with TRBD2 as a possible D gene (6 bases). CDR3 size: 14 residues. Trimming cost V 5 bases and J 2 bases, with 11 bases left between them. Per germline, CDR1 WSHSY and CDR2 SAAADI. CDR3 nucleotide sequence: TGCGCCAGCAGTCGGCCGGGGGACACAGATACGCAGTATTTT. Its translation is CASSRPGDTDTQYF.

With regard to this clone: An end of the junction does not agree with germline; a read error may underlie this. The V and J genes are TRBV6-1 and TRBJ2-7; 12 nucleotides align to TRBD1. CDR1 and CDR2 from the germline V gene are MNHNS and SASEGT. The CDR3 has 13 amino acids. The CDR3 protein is CASSRGQGALKDF. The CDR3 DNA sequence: TGTGCCAGCAGTAGGGGACAGGGGGCGCTTAAGGACTTC.

CDR3 region: CSTALSGLAKGPFF. The CDR3, as DNA: TGCAGCACTGCGCTTTCGGGACTAGCAAAGGGGCCTTTCTTT. This chain joins TRBV29-1 and TRBJ1-1, with a weak D call TRBD1 (5 bases). CDR3 length equals 14 residues. Germline CDR1 SQVTM, CDR2 ANQGSEA. The V gene lost 8 bases and the J gene lost 12 bases, with 28 bases spanning the gap.

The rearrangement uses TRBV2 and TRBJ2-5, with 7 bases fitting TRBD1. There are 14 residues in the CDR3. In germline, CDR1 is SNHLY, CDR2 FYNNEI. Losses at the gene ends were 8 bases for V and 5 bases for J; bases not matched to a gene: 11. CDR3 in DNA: TGTGCCAGCGGAGGAGACAGGGAAGTTGAGACCCAGTACTTC. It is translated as CASGGDREVETQYF.

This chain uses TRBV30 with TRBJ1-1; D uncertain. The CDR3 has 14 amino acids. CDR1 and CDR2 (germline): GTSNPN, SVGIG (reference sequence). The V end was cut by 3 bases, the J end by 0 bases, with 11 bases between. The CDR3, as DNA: TGTGCCTGGAGGGGAGGAGGGATGAACACTGAAGCTTTCTTT. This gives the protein CAWRGGGMNTEAFF. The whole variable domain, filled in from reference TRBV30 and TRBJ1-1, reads SQTIHQWPATLVQPVGSPLSLECTVEGTSNPNLYWYRQAAGRGLQLLFYSVGIGQISSEVPQNLSASRPQDRQFILSSKKLLLSDSGFYLCAWRGGGMNTEAFFGQGTRLTVV.

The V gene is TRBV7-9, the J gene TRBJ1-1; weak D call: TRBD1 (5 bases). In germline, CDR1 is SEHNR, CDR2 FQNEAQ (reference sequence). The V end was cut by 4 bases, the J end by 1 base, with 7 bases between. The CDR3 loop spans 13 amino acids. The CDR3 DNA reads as TGTGCCAGCAGCTGGGGCAAGAACACTGAAGCTTTCTTT. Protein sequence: CASSWGKNTEAFF.

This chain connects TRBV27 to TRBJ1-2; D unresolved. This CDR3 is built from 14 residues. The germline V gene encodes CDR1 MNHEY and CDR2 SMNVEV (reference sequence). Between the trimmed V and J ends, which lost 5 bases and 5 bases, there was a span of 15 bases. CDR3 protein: CASSMTPQLYGYTF. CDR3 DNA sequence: TGTGCCAGCAGTATGACACCCCAGCTGTATGGCTACACCTTC.

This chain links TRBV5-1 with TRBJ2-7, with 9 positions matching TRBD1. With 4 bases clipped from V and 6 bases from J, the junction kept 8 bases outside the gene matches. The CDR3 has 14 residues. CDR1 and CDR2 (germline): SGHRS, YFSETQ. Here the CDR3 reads CASSTTGTGFEQYF. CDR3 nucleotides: TGCGCCAGCAGCACTACCGGGACAGGGTTCGAGCAGTACTTC.

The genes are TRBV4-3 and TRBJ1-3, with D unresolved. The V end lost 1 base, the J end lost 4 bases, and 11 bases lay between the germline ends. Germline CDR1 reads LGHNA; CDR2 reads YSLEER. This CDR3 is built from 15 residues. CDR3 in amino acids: CASSQGPGSGNTIYF. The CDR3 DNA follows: TGCGCCAGCAGCCAAGGTCCCGGGTCCGGAAACACCATATATTTT.

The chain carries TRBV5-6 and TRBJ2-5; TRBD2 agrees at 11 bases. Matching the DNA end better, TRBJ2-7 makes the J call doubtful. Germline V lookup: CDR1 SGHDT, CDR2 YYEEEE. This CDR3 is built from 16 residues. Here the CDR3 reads CASSPAGSGGGYEQYF. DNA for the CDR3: TGTGCCAGCAGCCCGGCGGGTAGCGGGGGGGGCTACGAGCAGTACTTC.

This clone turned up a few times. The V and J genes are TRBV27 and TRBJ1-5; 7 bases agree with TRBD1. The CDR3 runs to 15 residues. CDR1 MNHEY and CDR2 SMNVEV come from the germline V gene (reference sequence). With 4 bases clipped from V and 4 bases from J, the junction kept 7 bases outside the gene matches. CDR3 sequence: CASSSWDSANQPQHF. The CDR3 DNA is TGTGCCAGCAGTTCATGGGACAGCGCGAATCAGCCCCAGCATTTT.

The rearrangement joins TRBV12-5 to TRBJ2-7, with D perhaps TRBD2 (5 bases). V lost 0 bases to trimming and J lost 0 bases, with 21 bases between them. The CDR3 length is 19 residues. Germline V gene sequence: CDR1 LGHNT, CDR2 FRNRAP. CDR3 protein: CASGLVTGVGRLSSYEQYF. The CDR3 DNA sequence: TGTGCTAGTGGTTTGGTAACCGGGGTCGGCCGGTTAAGCTCCTACGAGCAGTACTTC. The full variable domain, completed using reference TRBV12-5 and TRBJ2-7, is DARVTQTPRHKVTEMGQEVTMRCQPILGHNTVFWYRQTMMQGLELLAYFRNRAPLDDSGMPKDRFSAEMPDATLATLKIQPSEPRDSAVYFCASGLVTGVGRLSSYEQYFGPGTRLTVT.

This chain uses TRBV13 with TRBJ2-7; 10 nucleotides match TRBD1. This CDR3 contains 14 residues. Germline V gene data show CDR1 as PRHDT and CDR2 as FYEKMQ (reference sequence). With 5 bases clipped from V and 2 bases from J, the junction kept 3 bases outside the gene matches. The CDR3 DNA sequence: TGTGCCAGCAGCGTGGACAGGGGGGCCTACGAGCAGTACTTC. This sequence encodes CASSVDRGAYEQYF.

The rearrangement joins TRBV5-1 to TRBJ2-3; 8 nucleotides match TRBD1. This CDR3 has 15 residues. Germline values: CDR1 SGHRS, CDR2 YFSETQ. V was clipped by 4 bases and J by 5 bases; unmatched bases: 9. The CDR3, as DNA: TGCGCCAGCAGCGCAGGGGGCATTGGGGGAGATACGCAGTATTTT. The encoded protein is CASSAGGIGGDTQYF.

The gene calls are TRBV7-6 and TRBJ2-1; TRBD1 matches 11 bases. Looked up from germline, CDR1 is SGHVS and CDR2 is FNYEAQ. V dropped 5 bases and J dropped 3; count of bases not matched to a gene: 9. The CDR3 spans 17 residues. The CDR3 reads CASSDTWTGGFYNEQFF. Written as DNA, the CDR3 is TGTGCCAGCAGCGATACGTGGACAGGGGGCTTCTACAATGAGCAGTTCTTC.

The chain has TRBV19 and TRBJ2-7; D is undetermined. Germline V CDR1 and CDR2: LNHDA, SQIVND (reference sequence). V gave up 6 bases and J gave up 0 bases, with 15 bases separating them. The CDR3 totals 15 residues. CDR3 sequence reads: CASSRIYQSSYEQYF. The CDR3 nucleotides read TGTGCCAGTAGCAGGATATATCAAAGCTCCTACGAGCAGTACTTC.

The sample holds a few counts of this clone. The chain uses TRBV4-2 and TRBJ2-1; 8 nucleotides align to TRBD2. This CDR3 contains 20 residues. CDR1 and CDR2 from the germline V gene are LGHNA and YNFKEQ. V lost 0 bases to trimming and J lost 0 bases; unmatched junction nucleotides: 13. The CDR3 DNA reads TGTGCCAGCAGCCAAGATCCCGGGGTAGCGGGGAGCCTCTCCTACAATGAGCAGTTCTTC. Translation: CASSQDPGVAGSLSYNEQFF.

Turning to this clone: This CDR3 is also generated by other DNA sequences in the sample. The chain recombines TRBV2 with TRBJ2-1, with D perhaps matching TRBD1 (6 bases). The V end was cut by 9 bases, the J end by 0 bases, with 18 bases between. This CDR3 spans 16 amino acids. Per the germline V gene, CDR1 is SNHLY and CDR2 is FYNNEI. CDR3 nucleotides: TGTGCCAGGATACCGGGACACTTAAGCTCCTACAATGAGCAGTTCTTC. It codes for CARIPGHLSSYNEQFF.

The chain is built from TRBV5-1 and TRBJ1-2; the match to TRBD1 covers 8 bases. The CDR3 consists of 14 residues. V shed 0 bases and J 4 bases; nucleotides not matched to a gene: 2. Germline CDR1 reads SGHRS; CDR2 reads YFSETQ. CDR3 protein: CASSLGQGIYGYTF. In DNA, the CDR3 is TGCGCCAGCAGCTTGGGACAGGGGATCTATGGCTACACCTTC.

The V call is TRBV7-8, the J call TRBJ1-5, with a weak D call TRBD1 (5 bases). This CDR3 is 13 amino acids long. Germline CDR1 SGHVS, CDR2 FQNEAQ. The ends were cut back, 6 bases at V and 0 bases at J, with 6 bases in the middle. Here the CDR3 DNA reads TGTGCCAGCAGAGGGGATAGCAATCAGCCCCAGCATTTT. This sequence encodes CASRGDSNQPQHF.

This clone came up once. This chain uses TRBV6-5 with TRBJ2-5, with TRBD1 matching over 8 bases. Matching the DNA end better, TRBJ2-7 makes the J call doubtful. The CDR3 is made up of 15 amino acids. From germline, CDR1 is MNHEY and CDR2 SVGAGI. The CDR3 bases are TGTGCCAGCAGTTCTACCGGGACAGGAGTCTACGAGCAGTACTTC. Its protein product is CASSSTGTGVYEQYF.

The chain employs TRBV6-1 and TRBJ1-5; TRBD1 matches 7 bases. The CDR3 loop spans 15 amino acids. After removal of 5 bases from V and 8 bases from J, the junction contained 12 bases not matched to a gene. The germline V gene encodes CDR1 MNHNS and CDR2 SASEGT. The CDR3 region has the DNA TGTGCCAGCAGTAGACAGGGTGTTAACGGAGAGCCCCAGCATTTT. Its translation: CASSRQGVNGEPQHF.

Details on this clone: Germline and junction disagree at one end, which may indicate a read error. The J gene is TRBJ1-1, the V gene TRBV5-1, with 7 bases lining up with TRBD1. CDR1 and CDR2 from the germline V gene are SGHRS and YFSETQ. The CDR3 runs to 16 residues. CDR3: CASRDSWLPLNTEAFF. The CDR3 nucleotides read TGTGCCAGCAGGGACAGTTGGCTTCCTTTGAACACTGAAGCTTTCTTT.

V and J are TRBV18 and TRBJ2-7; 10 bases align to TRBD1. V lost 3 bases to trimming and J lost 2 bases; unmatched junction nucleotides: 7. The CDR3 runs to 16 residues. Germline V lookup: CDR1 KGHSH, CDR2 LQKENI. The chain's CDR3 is CASSPRDRGSTYEQYF. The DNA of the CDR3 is TGTGCCAGCTCACCTCGGGACAGGGGCTCAACCTACGAGCAGTACTTC.

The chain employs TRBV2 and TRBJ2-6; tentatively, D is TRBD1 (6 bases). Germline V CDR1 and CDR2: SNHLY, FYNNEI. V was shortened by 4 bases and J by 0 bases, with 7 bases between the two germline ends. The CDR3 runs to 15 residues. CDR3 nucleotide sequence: TGTGCCAGCAGTGTGACAGGCTCTGGGGCCAACGTCCTGACTTTC. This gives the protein CASSVTGSGANVLTF.